A selection of T cell receptor beta chains follows, all from one sample in a study of T cell responses to AZD1222 COVID-19 vaccine. The data were produced by immunoSEQ multiplex PCR, yet TCRdb's version contains in-frame clones alone and is incomplete. The table lists about 130,000 clones, 75% to 90% of them singletons. The sample here was peripheral blood, taken on day 0 of AZD1222 vaccination. These receptors all stem from an adult in good health. CDR3s leave out the opening cysteine and the closing phenylalanine or tryptophan.

V gene	J gene	CDR3 protein
TRBV5-1	TRBJ1-5	ASSYGPDQPQH
TRBV11-2	TRBJ2-7	ASSLTGTYEQY
TRBV2	TRBJ2-1	ASSEERTKNEQF
TRBV6-5	TRBJ1-1	ASSLGQKNTEAF
TRBV10-3	TRBJ2-7	AITDWGVSYEQY
TRBV6-1	TRBJ1-2	ASSGLDQSRIYGYT
TRBV27	TRBJ2-7	ASRAAGRGLDEQY
TRBV24-1	TRBJ2-1	ATSDGTLAEQF
TRBV11-2	TRBJ1-2	ASSITPGGGYT
TRBV7-6	TRBJ1-6	ASSLGQDYNSPLH
TRBV28	TRBJ1-1	ASSFLGQGSMNTEAF
TRBV6-2/TRBV6-3	TRBJ2-3	ASSRTDTQY
TRBV10-3	TRBJ1-3	ATKSGLSSGNTIY
TRBV4-2	TRBJ2-5	ASSQTDRGGQETQY
TRBV28	TRBJ1-4	ASRGSGGEKLF
TRBV13	TRBJ2-5	ASSFNRRGQETQY
TRBV4-2	TRBJ1-4	ASSQTSVGLDEKLF
TRBV27	TRBJ1-6	ASKMRNPYNSPLH
TRBV6-5	TRBJ1-3	ATVARSEGNTIY
TRBV9	TRBJ2-1	ASSVPAGGRNEQF
TRBV6-5	TRBJ2-2	ATDEGNTGELF
TRBV10-3	TRBJ2-3	AISHRLDTDTQY
TRBV6-5	TRBJ1-5	ASSRTGIDNQPQH
TRBV25-1	TRBJ1-4	ASSEYGGQSNEKLF
TRBV5-5	TRBJ2-2	ASSLGAGNTGELF
TRBV6-5	TRBJ1-4	ASRTGEKLF
TRBV18	TRBJ2-7	ASSPRGGPQTYEQY
TRBV7-3	TRBJ1-1	ASSSIRGTEAF
TRBV29-1	TRBJ1-2	SVEDWGKTLLTFT
TRBV5-4	TRBJ1-2	ASSPTGGNYGYT
TRBV5-6	TRBJ2-7	ASSVAGGTYEQY
TRBV13	TRBJ1-1	ASSQPGTGVAAF